This T cell receptor beta chain stems from a study of OX40 agonist ivuxolimab in advanced cancers. On the study more broadly: The drug used for patients, ivuxolimab, was an agonistic anti-OX40 (CD134) antibody.

As to this clone: Antigen: not known.

Study-wide points: Fewer expanded clones were found on average in CD4+ than in CD8+ T cells. Some nonresponders additionally presented with little normalized T-cell clonal expansion. Among patients with partial responses at 0.1-3.0 mg/kg, clonal expansion was among the lowest.

V dropped 6 bases and J dropped 0; count of bases not matched to a gene: 3. The CDR3 length is 14 residues. CDR1 is MNHNY and CDR2 is SVGAGI in the germline V gene (reference sequence). Produced via immunoSEQ multiplex PCR; TCRdb's table is partial and in-frame only. The sample has fewer than 25,000 clones, 77% seen once; the top ten hold 16%. The rearrangement links TRBV6-6 to TRBJ2-3; TRBD1 agrees at 7 bases. The sequencing here drew on CD4+ or CD8+ T cells sorted from blood, taken in a trial of the OX40 agonist ivuxolimab. This receptor was identified in an adult with an advanced solid tumor such as melanoma, head and neck, liver or kidney cancer. CDR3 amino acids: CASSRDSSTDTQYF. Written as DNA, the CDR3 is TGTGCCAGCAGCCGGGACAGTAGCACAGATACGCAGTATTTT.